These 31 T cell receptor beta chains share one sample of origin, sequenced in a study of beta chain features in type 1 diabetes. Study-level points and caveats: When Type 1 diabetes patients were examined, their TCRB CDR3s proved moderately but significantly shorter in all four CD4+ subsets.

Since all of the isolated RNA was reverse transcribed, expressed TCRB transcripts were what got sequenced. Repertoires were generated with immunoSEQ multiplex PCR, while TCRdb's copy carries only in-frame clones and drops some. Among 680,000 or so clones listed, 13% were seen once. Antigen specificity for these receptors is unknown. The sequenced sample was naive CD4+ T cells from blood. The source of these receptors is a man in his late teens or twenties with type 1 diabetes.

The J gene is TRBJ1-1, the V gene TRBV9; weak D call: TRBD1 (6 bases). V lost 2 bases, J lost 4 bases, and 12 bases lay in between. The CDR3 has 14 amino acids. Germline CDR1 is SGDLS and CDR2 is YYNGEE. CDR3 nucleotide sequence: TGTGCCAGCAGCGTTCAGGGGACCGGCACTGAAGCTTTCTTT. Its protein is CASSVQGTGTEAFF.

The chain combines TRBV15 with TRBJ2-7; 12 bases map to TRBD1. CDR1 is LNHNV, CDR2 YYDKDF, per germline (reference sequence). The CDR3 covers 17 residues. The ends lost 5 bases at V and 7 bases at J; junction bases unmatched: 15. The CDR3 nucleotides read TGTGCCACCAGCCGTCCCAATCCGGGACAGGGGGCGTGGGAGCAGTACTTC. It yields the protein CATSRPNPGQGAWEQYF.

This clone has more than one count but fewer than ten. CDR3 coding DNA: TGTGCCAGCAGTGAATGGTCCGGGGAGCTGTTTTTT. Amino acid sequence: CASSEWSGELFF. This chain uses TRBV2 with TRBJ2-2, with no clear D. Germline V gene lookup returns CDR1 SNHLY and CDR2 FYNNEI. V lost 2 bases to trimming and J lost 6 bases, with 4 bases between them. The CDR3 runs 12 residues.

The CDR3 DNA sequence: TGTGCCAGCAGTGTTGAAGGAATGGATCAGCCCCAGCATTTT. Translated, it gives CASSVEGMDQPQHF. V gene TRBV2 combines with J gene TRBJ1-5; D unclear. From germline, CDR1 is SNHLY and CDR2 FYNNEI. The CDR3 extends over 14 amino acids. The germline V and J ends were trimmed by 4 bases and 5 bases, with 12 bases remaining between them.

V usage is TRBV2 and J usage is TRBJ1-1, with D unclear. The V gene lost 4 bases and the J gene lost 8 bases, with 8 bases spanning the gap. This CDR3 region has 11 residues. The germline gives CDR1 SNHLY, CDR2 FYNNEI. The CDR3 DNA follows: TGTGCCAGCAGTGCCCGGAAGGAAGCTTTCTTT. It specifies CASSARKEAFF.

This clone was found a few times. The chain uses TRBV28 and TRBJ1-1, with a tentative D call TRBD1 (5 bases). Trimming removed 6 bases from V and 3 bases from J, with 14 bases in between. This CDR3 is 14 amino acids long. The germline gives CDR1 MDHEN, CDR2 SYDVKM. DNA for the CDR3: TGTGCCAGCAGGCCCGGGGGGATAGACACTGAAGCTTTCTTT. Residues: CASRPGGIDTEAFF.

This chain uses TRBV18 with TRBJ2-5, with TRBD2 as a possible D gene (5 bases). V shed 1 base and J shed 0 bases, with 6 bases lying between them. Germline V lookup: CDR1 KGHSH, CDR2 LQKENI. This CDR3 is built from 14 residues. The CDR3 region has the DNA TGTGCCAGCTCACCACAGGACTACCAAGAGACCCAGTACTTC. It translates to CASSPQDYQETQYF.

This clone was observed a handful of times. CDR3 nucleotide sequence: TGTGCCAGCAGCTTGGTGGAGACCCAGTACTTC. It is translated as CASSLVETQYF. This chain links TRBV5-6 with TRBJ2-5; D remains ambiguous. Germline V gene lookup returns CDR1 SGHDT and CDR2 YYEEEE. This CDR3 region has 11 residues. Deletions cut 0 bases from V and 5 bases from J, with 2 bases between.

The chain combines TRBV30 with TRBJ2-1, with 8 nucleotides matching TRBD1. V was clipped by 6 bases and J by 8 bases; unmatched bases: 9. This CDR3 contains 13 residues. The germline V gene encodes CDR1 GTSNPN and CDR2 SVGIG (reference sequence). The CDR3 protein is CACSRGRSDEQFF. DNA for the CDR3: TGTGCCTGTAGCAGGGGGCGAAGCGATGAGCAGTTCTTC.

This clone appeared a few times. The genes are TRBV19 and TRBJ1-5; no clear D. The CDR3 runs 16 residues. CDR1 and CDR2 (germline): LNHDA, SQIVND (reference sequence). V was clipped by 7 bases and J by 4 bases, with 20 bases between them. The CDR3 DNA sequence: TGTGCCAGTAAGGAGGCGACTTGGCTGAAAAATCAGCCCCAGCATTTT. This sequence encodes CASKEATWLKNQPQHF.

The CDR3 bases are TGTGCCAGCTCTCTCCTCTCCAGGGATGGCTACACCTTC. It is translated as CASSLLSRDGYTF. The V and J genes are TRBV18 and TRBJ1-2, with D possibly TRBD1 on 5 matching bases. V lost 6 bases and J 6 bases, leaving 14 bases between the germline ends. Germline lookup yields CDR1 KGHSH and CDR2 LQKENI. The CDR3 has 13 residues.

In this sample, this clone turned up a few times. The chain combines TRBV7-2 with TRBJ2-5, with D perhaps TRBD2 (6 bases). Trimming cost V 5 bases and J 4 bases, with 17 bases left between them. Looked up from germline, CDR1 is SGHTA and CDR2 is FQGNSA. The CDR3 totals 15 residues. Here the CDR3 DNA reads TGTGCCAGCAGCCCAAGGTGGGGGAGGCGAGAGACCCAGTACTTC. As protein: CASSPRWGRRETQYF.

This clone was seen more than once but under ten times. The chain carries TRBV4-1 and TRBJ1-3; the match to TRBD1 covers 9 bases. This CDR3 has 16 residues. From germline, CDR1 is MGHRA and CDR2 YSYEKL. The V segment lost 4 bases and the J segment 2 bases; nucleotides outside the gene matches: 6. DNA for the CDR3: TGCGCCAGCAGCCGTCCCGACAGGGGGGCTGGAAACACCATATATTTT. This codes for CASSRPDRGAGNTIYF.

This clone occurred a few times. V is TRBV6-6 and J is TRBJ1-5; D is uncertain. The CDR3 runs 16 residues. The ends were cut back, 6 bases at V and 2 bases at J, with 17 bases in the middle. Per the germline V gene, CDR1 is MNHNY and CDR2 is SVGAGI (reference sequence). The DNA of the CDR3 is TGTGCCAGCAGCTACGCCGGGAGGGTCGGCAATCAGCCCCAGCATTTT. This encodes CASSYAGRVGNQPQHF.

This chain uses TRBV18 with TRBJ1-2; D unresolved. This CDR3 has 13 residues. The ends were cut back, 8 bases at V and 2 bases at J, with 12 bases in the middle. The germline gives CDR1 KGHSH, CDR2 LQKENI. The CDR3 loop reads CASTPGENYGYTF. The DNA for the CDR3 is TGTGCCAGCACGCCCGGAGAAAACTATGGCTACACCTTC. The variable domain in full, with the rest retrieved from reference TRBV18 and TRBJ1-2, is NAGVMQNPRHLVRRRGQEARLRCSPMKGHSHVYWYRQLPEEGLKFMVYLQKENIIDESGMPKERFSAEFPKEGPSILRIQQVVRGDSAAYFCASTPGENYGYTFGSGTRLTVV.

There are a few counts of this clone. This rearrangement joins TRBV30 to TRBJ1-2, with D unresolved. CDR1 and CDR2 from the germline V gene are GTSNPN and SVGIG (reference sequence). This CDR3 spans 13 amino acids. Trimming removed 0 bases from V and 6 bases from J, with 11 bases in between. The CDR3 loop reads CAWSVPPVDGYTF. In DNA, the CDR3 is TGTGCCTGGAGTGTACCCCCCGTGGATGGCTACACCTTC.

Of note for this clone: Other nucleotide sequences in the sample specify the same CDR3. J is TRBJ1-5 and V is TRBV18; D remains unclear. V lost 0 bases and J 0 bases, leaving 3 bases between the germline ends. The CDR3 totals 14 residues. CDR1 and CDR2 from the germline V gene are KGHSH and LQKENI. The CDR3 DNA reads as TGTGCCAGCTCACCACCGAGTAGCAATCAGCCCCAGCATTTT. It yields the protein CASSPPSSNQPQHF. The whole variable domain, filled in from reference TRBV18 and TRBJ1-5, reads NAGVMQNPRHLVRRRGQEARLRCSPMKGHSHVYWYRQLPEEGLKFMVYLQKENIIDESGMPKERFSAEFPKEGPSILRIQQVVRGDSAAYFCASSPPSSNQPQHFGDGTRLSIL.

This clone was detected only a few times. The chain couples TRBV27 to TRBJ1-5, with 7 bases lining up with TRBD1. Trimming at V came to 4 bases and at J to 5 bases, leaving 8 bases not matched to a gene. The length of the CDR3 is 15 residues. Germline CDR1 and CDR2: MNHEY and SMNVEV (reference sequence). The CDR3, as DNA: TGTGCCAGCAGTTACCACAGGGGAGATGATCAGCCCCAGCATTTT. It translates to CASSYHRGDDQPQHF.

This clone was seen a handful of times. The chain is built from TRBV18 and TRBJ1-5, with 8 bases lining up with TRBD1. The CDR3 is made up of 13 amino acids. V was pared by 6 bases and J by 6 bases, with 4 bases of the junction left unmatched. From germline, CDR1 is KGHSH and CDR2 LQKENI. The chain's CDR3 is CASSSTGGQPQHF. CDR3 DNA: TGTGCCAGCTCCTCAACAGGGGGTCAGCCCCAGCATTTT. Together with reference TRBV18 and TRBJ1-5, the CDR3 gives the full variable domain: NAGVMQNPRHLVRRRGQEARLRCSPMKGHSHVYWYRQLPEEGLKFMVYLQKENIIDESGMPKERFSAEFPKEGPSILRIQQVVRGDSAAYFCASSSTGGQPQHFGDGTRLSIL.

This clone was observed a handful of times. This chain joins TRBV18 and TRBJ1-1; possibly TRBD1 for D (5 bases). V was cut by 0 bases and J by 1 base, with 12 bases left in between. This CDR3 contains 16 residues. In germline, CDR1 is KGHSH, CDR2 LQKENI. The CDR3 nucleotides read TGTGCCAGCTCACCACCGGGGCCCCTCAAGAACACTGAAGCTTTCTTT. Translation: CASSPPGPLKNTEAFF. The full variable domain, in which reference TRBV18 and TRBJ1-1 provide the parts outside the CDR3, is NAGVMQNPRHLVRRRGQEARLRCSPMKGHSHVYWYRQLPEEGLKFMVYLQKENIIDESGMPKERFSAEFPKEGPSILRIQQVVRGDSAAYFCASSPPGPLKNTEAFFGQGTRLTVV.

This clone showed up many times. CDR3 loop: CAWPVGNQETQYF. In nucleotides, the CDR3 is TGTGCCTGGCCGGTTGGGAACCAAGAGACCCAGTACTTC. V gene TRBV30 combines with J gene TRBJ2-5; D gene ambiguous. V was pared by 5 bases and J by 0 bases, with 10 bases between. Per the germline V gene, CDR1 is GTSNPN and CDR2 is SVGIG (reference sequence). This CDR3 region has 13 residues.

This clone appeared a few times. The chain links TRBV11-2 to TRBJ1-1; D is unclear. This CDR3 comprises 14 residues. V was shortened by 3 bases and J by 6 bases, with 14 bases between the two germline ends. Germline-derived CDR1 and CDR2 are SGHAT and FQNNGV. The CDR3 spells CASSLGFVIPEAFF. The CDR3 region has the DNA TGTGCCAGCAGCTTGGGCTTCGTTATTCCTGAAGCTTTCTTT.

This clone showed up just a few times. The gene calls are TRBV6-5 and TRBJ2-5; D remains unclear. The CDR3 totals 14 residues. Trimming pared 0 bases from V and 5 bases from J, leaving 10 bases between. Germline V gene data show CDR1 as MNHEY and CDR2 as SVGAGI. The chain's CDR3 is CASSYSASRETQYF. As DNA, the CDR3 is TGTGCCAGCAGTTACTCCGCCAGCCGGGAGACCCAGTACTTC.

V gene TRBV5-6 combines with J gene TRBJ1-3; possibly TRBD1 for D (5 bases). The V end lost 3 bases, the J end lost 0 bases, and 7 bases lay between the germline ends. Germline loops: CDR1 SGHDT, CDR2 YYEEEE. The CDR3 spans 14 residues. The CDR3 spells CASSWGFSGNTIYF. The DNA of the CDR3 is TGTGCCAGCAGCTGGGGGTTCTCTGGAAACACCATATATTTT.

The rearrangement uses TRBV10-3 and TRBJ1-1; D remains unclear. Germline V gene data show CDR1 as ENHRY and CDR2 as SYGVKD. Trimming removed 6 bases at V and 0 bases at J, with 8 bases between. The CDR3 is 13 amino acids. This chain's CDR3 is CAISNGLNTEAFF. CDR3 coding DNA: TGTGCCATCAGCAACGGACTGAACACTGAAGCTTTCTTT.

The chain recombines TRBV30 with TRBJ2-1; 11 bases agree with TRBD2. This CDR3 has 16 residues. Germline V lookup: CDR1 GTSNPN, CDR2 SVGIG (reference sequence). V dropped 1 base and J dropped 6; count of bases not matched to a gene: 8. The DNA of the CDR3 is TGTGCCTGGAGTGCACCGCTAGCGGGGGGTGGCAATGAGCAGTTCTTC. Encoded protein: CAWSAPLAGGGNEQFF.

The rearrangement uses TRBV4-1 and TRBJ2-7; 7 nucleotides match TRBD1. J was trimmed by 0 bases and V by 0 bases; bases with no gene match: 2. Germline V gives CDR1 MGHRA, CDR2 YSYEKL. The CDR3 is made up of 15 amino acids. CDR3: CASSQEQGISYEQYF. CDR3 sequence (DNA): TGCGCCAGCAGCCAAGAACAGGGGATCTCCTACGAGCAGTACTTC.

The J gene is TRBJ2-5, the V gene TRBV5-4; TRBD2 matches at 13 bases. This CDR3 is 16 amino acids long. Trimming cost V 4 bases and J 5 bases; bases outside gene matches: 8. The germline V gene has CDR1 SGHNT and CDR2 YYREEE (reference sequence). The CDR3 DNA reads TGTGCCAGCAGCGGCGGACTAGCGGGGGAAGGGGAGACCCAGTACTTC. Protein: CASSGGLAGEGETQYF.

This clone came up once. V is TRBV30 and J is TRBJ1-5, with 8 bases identical to TRBD1. The V gene's germline CDR1 is GTSNPN and CDR2 SVGIG (reference sequence). V shed 1 base, J shed 1 base, and the junction held 3 bases outside the gene matches. The CDR3 runs to 15 residues. This chain's CDR3 is CAWSGTGKSNQPQHF. In DNA form, the CDR3 reads TGTGCCTGGAGTGGGACAGGGAAAAGCAATCAGCCCCAGCATTTT.

The chain links TRBV7-9 to TRBJ2-3; D might be TRBD2 (7 bases). Germline CDR1 and CDR2: SEHNR and FQNEAQ (reference sequence). The CDR3 runs to 15 residues. The germline V and J ends were trimmed by 5 bases and 0 bases, with 12 bases remaining between them. Written as DNA, the CDR3 is TGTGCCAGCAGCCGTCGGGGGGCAAGCACAGATACGCAGTATTTT. Residues: CASSRRGASTDTQYF. Full variable domain (remainder filled in from reference TRBV7-9 and TRBJ2-3): DTGVSQNPRHKITKRGQNVTFRCDPISEHNRLYWYRQTLGQGPEFLTYFQNEAQLEKSRLLSDRFSAERPKGSFSTLEIQRTEQGDSAMYLCASSRRGASTDTQYFGPGTRLTVL.

This clone was counted only a few times. The V gene is TRBV7-9, the J gene TRBJ2-1, with 9 positions matching TRBD1. Germline trimming cut 3 bases from V and 16 bases from J; bases unmatched to any gene: 10. The germline gives CDR1 SEHNR, CDR2 FQNEAQ (reference sequence). The CDR3 sequence is 13 residues long. The CDR3 loop is CASSFPGDRGGFF. The CDR3 region has the DNA TGTGCCAGCAGCTTTCCTGGAGACAGGGGGGGATTCTTC.